These T cell receptor beta chains were read from a single sample in a study of cytomegalovirus exposure and HLA in healthy donors. The table came from immunoSEQ multiplex PCR; TCRdb's copy has only in-frame clones and leaves some out. Of about 150,000 clones listed, roughly 84% are singletons. The specimen sequenced was PBMCs. The receptors were sampled from a man aged 25-45 years in good health and CMV-seropositive. CDR3s include the opening cysteine and the closing phenylalanine or tryptophan. Fields, in order: CDR3 protein, CDR3 DNA, clone size, V gene, J gene, D gene. The D gene is left open where the match is weak. Not every row has a clone size; where given, it reads once, few, many or a size class.

CASSLRQGSTGELFF	TGTGCCAGCAGCTTACGCCAGGGTAGCACCGGGGAGCTGTTTTTT	once	TRBV11-3	TRBJ2-2	.
CASSLYSGGSGEQFF	TGTGCCAGCAGCTTATATTCGGGAGGGAGCGGTGAGCAGTTCTTC	.	TRBV7-9	TRBJ2-1	TRBD2
CASSYSRETQYF	TGTGCCAGCAGTTACTCGAGAGAGACCCAGTACTTC	.	TRBV6-6	TRBJ2-5	.
CASSLEPGQLTDTQYF	TGTGCCAGCTCCCTTGAACCGGGACAGCTCACAGATACGCAGTATTTT	.	TRBV18	TRBJ2-3	TRBD1
CASTNRGPHSGANVLTF	TGCGCCAGCACTAACAGGGGACCCCACTCTGGGGCCAACGTCCTGACTTTC	.	TRBV10-2	TRBJ2-6	TRBD1
CASSPLEGQGRSNEQFF	TGTGCCAGCAGCCCGTTGGAAGGACAGGGGAGAAGCAATGAGCAGTTCTTC	.	TRBV7-9	TRBJ2-1	TRBD1
CASSPEGLYEQYF	TGCGCCAGCAGCCCGGAGGGACTCTACGAGCAGTACTTC	.	TRBV5-1	TRBJ2-7	.
CASSLSGSSGANVLTF	TGTGCCAGCAGCTTGTCCGGGAGCTCTGGGGCCAACGTCCTGACTTTC	.	TRBV11-3	TRBJ2-6	.
CASSVPRGLAYNEQFF	TGTGCCAGCAGCGTTCCCAGGGGGTTGGCCTACAATGAGCAGTTCTTC	.	TRBV5-4	TRBJ2-1	TRBD1
CASSLRTGAWTDTQYF	TGTGCCAGCAGCTTGCGGACAGGGGCATGGACAGATACGCAGTATTTT	.	TRBV5-6	TRBJ2-3	TRBD1
CAISLYGDTQYF	TGTGCCATCTCCCTCTACGGAGATACGCAGTATTTT	.	TRBV10-3	TRBJ2-3	.
CASSQVGRYGYTF	TGCGCCAGCAGCCAAGTCGGGAGGTATGGCTACACCTTC	.	TRBV4-1	TRBJ1-2	.
CASSEWANTEAFF	TGTGCCAGCAGTGAATGGGCGAACACTGAAGCTTTCTTT	.	TRBV2	TRBJ1-1	.
CASSAPRTSGSNEQFF	TGTGCCAGCAGCGCGCCCCGGACTAGCGGGAGTAATGAGCAGTTCTTC	.	TRBV9	TRBJ2-1	TRBD2
CASSDGTGWVGTQYF	TGTGCCAGCAGCGACGGGACAGGGTGGGTTGGGACCCAGTACTTC	.	TRBV9	TRBJ2-5	TRBD1